These T cell receptor beta chains were read from a single sample in a study of cytomegalovirus exposure and HLA in healthy donors. Assay used: immunoSEQ multiplex PCR; TCRdb lists only in-frame clones, some missing. The sample carries 80,000 to 100,000 clones, 73% recorded once. The sample comprised PBMCs. Source of these receptors: a man between 35 and 55 years old in good health and CMV-seronegative. Both conserved end residues are part of each CDR3. The order of the fields is clone size, D gene, V gene, J gene, CDR3 protein, CDR3 DNA. A D gene is named only where the DNA matches it firmly. Size is omitted from some rows. Given values are once, few, many or a class for expanded clones.

-	-	TRBV7-9	TRBJ2-2	CASSPWTPWTGELFF	TGTGCCAGCAGCCCATGGACTCCTTGGACCGGGGAGCTGTTTTTT
few	-	TRBV29-1	TRBJ2-5	CSIALVETQYF	TGCAGCATAGCACTGGTGGAGACCCAGTACTTC
few	-	TRBV4-3	TRBJ1-5	CASSQALYSNQPQHF	TGCGCCAGCAGCCAAGCCCTCTATAGCAATCAGCCCCAGCATTTT
-	TRBD1	TRBV6-1	TRBJ1-1	CASGVQGTEAFF	TGTGCCAGCGGCGTACAGGGGACTGAAGCTTTCTTT
-	-	TRBV7-8	TRBJ1-1	CASSPMTRWLVAEAFF	TGTGCCAGCAGCCCCATGACGCGGTGGCTAGTGGCTGAAGCTTTCTTT
-	-	TRBV28	TRBJ2-5	CASSPSSEETQYF	TGTGCCAGCAGCCCTTCGTCGGAAGAGACCCAGTACTTC
-	-	TRBV7-9	TRBJ2-5	CASSLYEAQGAQYF	TGTGCCAGCAGCTTGTACGAGGCCCAAGGGGCCCAGTACTTC
-	TRBD1	TRBV19	TRBJ1-5	CASRVNRGSGNQPQHF	TGTGCCAGTCGTGTTAACAGGGGCAGTGGGAATCAGCCCCAGCATTTT
-	-	TRBV30	TRBJ2-5	CAWSGHSGETQYF	TGTGCCTGGAGTGGGCACAGTGGGGAGACCCAGTACTTC
-	-	TRBV18	TRBJ2-5	CASSPQGLQETQYF	TGTGCCAGCTCACCACAGGGACTCCAAGAGACCCAGTACTTC
few	-	TRBV4-3	TRBJ2-5	CASSQEPAGGQTQYF	TGCGCCAGCAGCCAAGAACCGGCAGGGGGGCAGACCCAGTACTTC
few	-	TRBV5-5	TRBJ2-3	CASSLAGTDTQYF	TGTGCCAGCAGCTTGGCGGGCACAGATACGCAGTATTTT
-	TRBD1	TRBV4-3	TRBJ1-2	CASSQGQGAYGYTF	TGCGCCAGCAGCCAGGGACAGGGGGCGTATGGCTACACCTTC
-	-	TRBV5-4	TRBJ2-2	CASSLWGDPRTGELFF	TGTGCCAGCAGCTTGTGGGGGGATCCTAGGACCGGGGAGCTGTTTTTT
-	-	TRBV4-1	TRBJ1-3	CASSQVRSSGNTIYF	TGCGCCAGCAGCCAAGTCAGAAGCTCTGGAAACACCATATATTTT
-	TRBD2	TRBV7-3	TRBJ2-3	CASSSRGGVDTQYF	TGTGCCAGCAGCTCGCGGGGGGGAGTAGATACGCAGTATTTT
few	TRBD1	TRBV7-6	TRBJ1-3	CASSPSWGTATGNTIYF	TGTGCCAGCAGCCCCTCCTGGGGGACAGCCACTGGAAACACCATATATTTT
-	-	TRBV5-6	TRBJ2-7	CASNRDTTPAEQYF	TGTGCCTCAAACCGGGACACAACACCAGCCGAGCAGTACTTC
once	TRBD2	TRBV27	TRBJ2-3	CASSLVPSGGTDTQYF	TGTGCCAGCAGTTTAGTCCCTAGCGGGGGCACAGATACGCAGTATTTT
few	-	TRBV4-2	TRBJ2-7	CASSPYRDSDGLSSYEQYF	TGTGCCAGCAGCCCTTACCGGGACTCAGATGGATTGAGCTCCTACGAGCAGTACTTC
-	-	TRBV11-2	TRBJ1-6	CASSPRDKDNSPLHF	TGTGCCAGCAGCCCTCGGGACAAAGATAATTCACCCCTCCACTTT
-	TRBD2	TRBV4-2	TRBJ2-3	CASSQPTGLGRAADTQYF	TGTGCCAGCAGCCAACCCACCGGACTAGGCAGAGCGGCAGATACGCAGTATTTT
-	TRBD1	TRBV6-1	TRBJ1-2	CASSEGDSPNYGYTF	TGTGCCAGCAGTGAAGGGGACAGTCCCAATTATGGCTACACCTTC
-	-	TRBV5-1	TRBJ1-3	CASSSEGLSIYF	TGCGCCAGCAGCTCAGAGGGACTAAGCATATATTTT
-	-	TRBV6-1	TRBJ1-2	CASSKGGLVYGYTF	TGTGCCAGCAGTAAAGGGGGGCTTGTCTATGGCTACACCTTC
-	TRBD1	TRBV5-4	TRBJ2-3	CASSRQGTDTQYF	TGTGCCAGCAGCCGACAGGGGACAGATACGCAGTATTTT